The subject of this entry is one TCR beta chain. These data originate in a study of blood T cell repertoires in COVID-19. Study overall: Acute-phase and convalescent COVID-19 samples originated in the United States, Italy and Spain. Sample material is recorded as cDNA or gDNA derived from T cells, B-cell-depleted T cells, or PBMCs.

Sequenced by immunoSEQ multiplex PCR; TCRdb stores in-frame clones only, minus some. The sample has around 23,000 clones; 55% to 85% are singletons. This CDR3 region has 14 residues. The germline gives CDR1 SGHRS, CDR2 YFSETQ. V dropped 0 bases and J dropped 7 bases, with 11 bases sitting between them. The chain employs TRBV5-1 and TRBJ1-5, with D uncertain. The sequenced sample consisted of peripheral blood. This clonotype originated in a woman of 80 years or more with acute or convalescent COVID-19. CDR3 sequence reads: CASSLGETGQPQHF. CDR3 nucleotides: TGCGCCAGCAGCTTGGGGGAGACGGGCCAGCCCCAGCATTTT.